The 21 T cell receptor beta chains given below trace back to one sample, sequenced in a study of T cell repertoires in cytomegalovirus infection. Antigens of these TCRs are unknown. In TCRdb, the reads were re-called with MiXCR into one record per CDR3 protein. In the table there are 650,000 to 850,000 distinct CDR3 sequences, 25% to 30% of which are singletons. Sequenced material: cultured CD8+ T cells from PBMCs, taken from culture after CMV antigen stimulation. Receptor source: a human donor in good health (CMV status not recorded). Some clones in this sample may be carry-over from other donors' samples.

The CDR3 loop is CASSYPTSGGANTGELFF. The CDR3, as DNA: TGTGCCAGCAGCTACCCGACTAGCGGGGGGGCCAACACCGGGGAGCTGTTTTTT. The chain is built from TRBV7-9 and TRBJ2-2; 14 bases map to TRBD2. This CDR3 spans 18 amino acids. Germline loops: CDR1 SEHNR, CDR2 FQNEAQ (reference sequence). With V trimmed by 4 bases and J by 2 bases, 6 bases remained unmatched.

This sequence joins TRBV12-5 and TRBJ2-2, with D possibly matching TRBD1 (7 bases). CDR1 is LGHNT, CDR2 FRNRAP, per germline. V lost 3 bases and J 1 base, leaving 15 bases between the germline ends. This CDR3 spans 17 amino acids. The chain's CDR3 is CASGFWQGGKNTGELFF. CDR3 DNA sequence: TGTGCTAGTGGTTTCTGGCAGGGGGGAAAGAACACCGGGGAGCTGTTTTTT.

The chain recombines TRBV14 with TRBJ2-7; TRBD1 might be the D (7 bases). The V end lost 4 bases, the J end lost 7 bases, and 20 bases lay between the germline ends. Germline V gives CDR1 SGHDN, CDR2 FVKESK. This CDR3 is 15 amino acids long. The DNA of the CDR3 is TGTGCCAGCAGCCCCCTGTCAAGGGCAGGGGGGGAGCAGTACTTC. Translating gives CASSPLSRAGGEQYF. The variable domain in full, with the rest retrieved from reference TRBV14 and TRBJ2-7, is EAGVTQFPSHSVIEKGQTVTLRCDPISGHDNLYWYRRVMGKEIKFLLHFVKESKQDESGMPNNRFLAERTGGTYSTLKVQPAELEDSGVYFCASSPLSRAGGEQYFGPGTRLTVT.

In DNA form, the CDR3 reads TGTGCCAGCAGCCCGGCCGGGGGGCCTAACAATGAGCAGTTCTTC. Translating gives CASSPAGGPNNEQFF. The chain couples TRBV5-5 to TRBJ2-1; D might be TRBD2 (7 bases). The V gene's germline CDR1 is SGHKS and CDR2 YYEKEE (reference sequence). CDR3 size: 15 residues. V was pared by 4 bases and J by 5 bases, with 16 bases between.

V usage is TRBV7-8 and J usage is TRBJ2-3; no clear D gene. This CDR3 comprises 13 residues. Trimming pared 3 bases from V and 9 bases from J, leaving 13 bases between. CDR1 SGHVS and CDR2 FQNEAQ come from the germline V gene. The CDR3 region has the DNA TGTGCCAGCAGCTTGGGCCCGCCCGCGACGCAGTATTTT. It encodes CASSLGPPATQYF.

This clonotype came up many times. The chain carries TRBV7-9 and TRBJ2-3; the D call may be TRBD1 or TRBD2 (7 bases each). V shed 8 bases and J shed 0 bases, with 18 bases lying between them. Per germline, CDR1 SEHNR and CDR2 FQNEAQ (reference sequence). This CDR3 comprises 16 residues. The CDR3 nucleotides are TGTGCCAGCTCCTTCAGGGGGGGACTAAGCACAGATACGCAGTATTTT. It yields the protein CASSFRGGLSTDTQYF.

This clonotype was seen only a few times. The chain employs TRBV24-1 and TRBJ2-3; 9 bases are shared with TRBD2. The CDR3 is 18 amino acids. With V trimmed by 2 bases and J by 0 bases, 8 bases remained unmatched. Germline-derived CDR1 and CDR2 are KGHDR and SFDVKD. CDR3 sequence reads: CATSDWKAGGPSTDTQYF. The CDR3 nucleotides are TGTGCCACCAGTGATTGGAAAGCGGGGGGACCTAGCACAGATACGCAGTATTTT.

This clonotype was detected only a few times. The chain carries TRBV28 and TRBJ2-5; a weak D match, TRBD1 (5 bases). The V gene's germline CDR1 is MDHEN and CDR2 SYDVKM. Trimming cost V 8 bases and J 5 bases, with 12 bases left between them. The CDR3 sequence is 12 residues long. The CDR3 reads CASGAGLETQYF. The CDR3 nucleotides read TGTGCCAGCGGGGCAGGGCTGGAGACCCAGTACTTC.

V and J are TRBV27 and TRBJ2-7, with D possibly being TRBD1 (6 bases). There are 14 residues in the CDR3. Trimming shortened V by 2 bases and J by 5 bases, and 13 bases separated the two germline ends. CDR1 is MNHEY and CDR2 is SMNVEV in the germline V gene (reference sequence). CDR3: CASSLGGVLNEQYF. The CDR3, as DNA: TGTGCCAGCAGTTTAGGGGGCGTGTTGAACGAGCAGTACTTC.

This clonotype was seen a few times. V usage is TRBV7-6 and J usage is TRBJ2-1, with D perhaps assigned TRBD1 or TRBD2 (5 bases each). The V end was cut by 5 bases, the J end by 3 bases, with 14 bases between. This CDR3 is 15 amino acids long. The germline CDR1 and CDR2 sequences are SGHVS and FNYEAQ. CDR3 sequence (DNA): TGTGCCAGCAGCCCTATCGGGGCAGACTACAATGAGCAGTTCTTC. Residues: CASSPIGADYNEQFF. The complete variable domain, with remaining parts taken from reference TRBV7-6 and TRBJ2-1, reads GAGVSQSPRYKVTKRGQDVALRCDPISGHVSLYWYRQALGQGPEFLTYFNYEAQQDKSGLPNDRFSAERPEGSISTLTIQRTEQRDSAMYRCASSPIGADYNEQFFGPGTRLTVL.

The J gene is TRBJ1-3, the V gene TRBV27; D perhaps matches TRBD1 (6 bases). Germline CDR1 is MNHEY and CDR2 is SMNVEV (reference sequence). Trimming pared 6 bases from V and 0 bases from J, leaving 12 bases between. CDR3 length: 15 amino acids. CDR3 sequence (DNA): TGTGCCAGCAGGGGAGGGGGTTTCTCTGGAAACACCATATATTTT. Protein product: CASRGGGFSGNTIYF.

The CDR3 DNA reads as TGTGCCAGCAGCGTAAATCGTTACAGGGAGGATCAGCCCCAGCATTTT. Translating gives CASSVNRYREDQPQHF. The rearrangement links TRBV7-6 to TRBJ1-5, with D tentatively TRBD1 (6 bases). Per the germline V gene, CDR1 is SGHVS and CDR2 is FNYEAQ. This CDR3 region has 16 residues. V was pared by 5 bases and J by 5 bases, with 19 bases between.

This chain links TRBV7-9 with TRBJ1-1; 7 bases align to TRBD1. The CDR3 consists of 15 residues. Trimming at V came to 5 bases and at J to 0 bases, leaving 6 bases not matched to a gene. CDR1 is SEHNR, CDR2 FQNEAQ, per germline (reference sequence). CDR3 DNA: TGTGCCAGCAGCCCCCCGGGACAGTTGAACACTGAAGCTTTCTTT. Its protein is CASSPPGQLNTEAFF.

This clonotype occurred once. The CDR3 DNA follows: TGTGCCAGCAGTGGGGAGGTCAATGAGCAGTTCTTC. Its translation: CASSGEVNEQFF. The chain carries TRBV12-3 or TRBV12-4 and TRBJ2-1; D is possibly TRBD2 (6 bases). The CDR3 totals 12 residues. Between the trimmed V and J ends, which lost 5 bases and 6 bases, there was a span of 8 bases.

The V gene is TRBV4-2, the J gene TRBJ2-1; 12 positions agree with TRBD2. Per germline, CDR1 LGHNA and CDR2 YNFKEQ. Trimming took 5 bases from V and 3 from J; bases not matched to a gene: 2. The CDR3 extends over 15 amino acids. CDR3 loop: CASSMTSGGYNEQFF. The CDR3 region has the DNA TGTGCCAGCAGCATGACTAGCGGGGGCTACAATGAGCAGTTCTTC.

J is TRBJ2-5 and V is TRBV9; D uncertain. The CDR3 is made up of 14 amino acids. CDR1 and CDR2 (germline): SGDLS, YYNGEE. V lost 0 bases and J 1 base, leaving 7 bases between the germline ends. The CDR3 loop reads CASSVGASQETQYF. The CDR3 DNA sequence: TGTGCCAGCAGCGTAGGGGCTAGCCAAGAGACCCAGTACTTC.

There are many counts of this clonotype. This CDR3 is CASSLSLAGGPGELFF. For the CDR3, the DNA is TGTGCCAGCAGCTTAAGCCTAGCGGGGGGGCCCGGGGAGCTGTTTTTT. The V gene is TRBV7-2, the J gene TRBJ2-2; 12 bases are shared with TRBD2. Germline V gives CDR1 SGHTA, CDR2 FQGNSA. Trimming removed 2 bases from V and 6 bases from J; junction bases left unmatched: 4. This CDR3 region has 16 residues.

J is TRBJ2-3 and V is TRBV7-6, with 12 bases that match TRBD2. The V gene end was trimmed by 4 bases and the J gene end by 5 bases; junction bases not matched to a gene: 7. This CDR3 spans 16 amino acids. Germline assignment: CDR1 SGHVS and CDR2 FNYEAQ. The CDR3 here is CASSSTSGGRGDTQYF. CDR3 nucleotides: TGTGCCAGCAGCTCTACTAGCGGGGGGCGGGGAGATACGCAGTATTTT.

This chain links TRBV7-9 with TRBJ2-2; weak D call: TRBD1 (5 bases). The V gene's germline CDR1 is SEHNR and CDR2 FQNEAQ (reference sequence). V gave up 2 bases and J gave up 4 bases, with 14 bases separating them. CDR3 length: 16 amino acids. As DNA, the CDR3 is TGTGCCAGCAGCTTAAGTCCAGGGCAGAGCACCGGGGAGCTGTTTTTT. This gives the protein CASSLSPGQSTGELFF.

This chain uses TRBV27 with TRBJ2-7, with D possibly being TRBD1 or TRBD2 (5 bases each). Germline V gene sequence: CDR1 MNHEY, CDR2 SMNVEV (reference sequence). Trimming removed 2 bases at V and 0 bases at J, with 8 bases between. This CDR3 has 14 residues. The CDR3 DNA reads TGTGCCAGCAGTTTAGTGGGGACCTCCTACGAGCAGTACGTC. Its protein is CASSLVGTSYEQYV.

A single count supports this clonotype. The chain has TRBV27 and TRBJ1-6; D call uncertain. The length of the CDR3 is 11 residues. Germline assignment: CDR1 MNHEY and CDR2 SMNVEV (reference sequence). V shed 4 bases and J shed 16 bases, with 11 bases lying between them. The CDR3 DNA sequence: TGTGCCAGCAGTTCCGGCAAGGTTCTCCACTTT. Amino acid sequence: CASSSGKVLHF.